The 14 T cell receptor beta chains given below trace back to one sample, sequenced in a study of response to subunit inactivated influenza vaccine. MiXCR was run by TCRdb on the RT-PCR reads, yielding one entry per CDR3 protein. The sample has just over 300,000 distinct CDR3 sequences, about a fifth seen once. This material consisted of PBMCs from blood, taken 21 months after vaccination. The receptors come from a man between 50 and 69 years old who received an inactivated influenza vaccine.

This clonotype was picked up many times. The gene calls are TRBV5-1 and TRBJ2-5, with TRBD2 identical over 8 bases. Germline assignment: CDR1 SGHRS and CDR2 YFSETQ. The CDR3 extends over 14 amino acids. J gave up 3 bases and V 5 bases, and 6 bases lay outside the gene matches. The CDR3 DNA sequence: TGCGCCAGCAGTCCCGGGACTAGTAAAGAGACCCAGTACTTC. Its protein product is CASSPGTSKETQYF.

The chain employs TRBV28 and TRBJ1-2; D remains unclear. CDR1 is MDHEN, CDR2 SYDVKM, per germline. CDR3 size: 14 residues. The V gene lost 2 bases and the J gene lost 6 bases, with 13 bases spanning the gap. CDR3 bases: TGTGCCAGCAGTTTACGAGCGCCGGGCCATGGCTACACCTTC. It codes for CASSLRAPGHGYTF.

Written as DNA, the CDR3 is TGTGCCTGGAGTGGGGGCCTTGAGAGCTCCTATAATTCACCCCTCCACTTT. This translates into CAWSGGLESSYNSPLHF. The chain uses TRBV30 and TRBJ1-6; possible D gene TRBD1, 5 bases. CDR1 and CDR2 (germline): GTSNPN, SVGIG (reference sequence). Trimming pared 1 base from V and 0 bases from J, leaving 13 bases between. This CDR3 has 17 amino acids.

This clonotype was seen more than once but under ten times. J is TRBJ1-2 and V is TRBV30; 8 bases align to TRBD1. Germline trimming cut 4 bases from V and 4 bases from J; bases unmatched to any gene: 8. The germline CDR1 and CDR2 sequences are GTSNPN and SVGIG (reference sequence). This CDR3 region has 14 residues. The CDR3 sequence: CAWTRTGKFYGYTF. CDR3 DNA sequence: TGTGCCTGGACCCGGACAGGGAAGTTCTATGGCTACACCTTC.

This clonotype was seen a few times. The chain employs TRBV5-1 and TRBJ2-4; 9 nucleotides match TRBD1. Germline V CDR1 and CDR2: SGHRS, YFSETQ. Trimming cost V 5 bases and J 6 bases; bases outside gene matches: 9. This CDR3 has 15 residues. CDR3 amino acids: CASSFTGGHGNIQYF. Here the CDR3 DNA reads TGCGCCAGCAGTTTTACAGGGGGCCACGGAAACATTCAGTACTTC.

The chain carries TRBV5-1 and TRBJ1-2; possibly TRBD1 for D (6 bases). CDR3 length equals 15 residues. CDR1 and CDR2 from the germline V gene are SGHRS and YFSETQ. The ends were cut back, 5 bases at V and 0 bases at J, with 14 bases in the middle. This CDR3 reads CASRLGQSTNYGYTF. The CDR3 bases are TGCGCCAGCAGACTCGGACAGTCAACTAACTATGGCTACACCTTC.

CDR3 coding DNA: TGTGCCAGCAGCCATACTAGCTTAGGGGGCGGGGAGCTGTTTTTT. It specifies CASSHTSLGGGELFF. The J gene is TRBJ2-2, the V gene TRBV6-1; D is possibly TRBD1 or TRBD2 (6 bases each). The CDR3 extends over 15 amino acids. Between the trimmed V and J ends, which lost 6 bases and 7 bases, there was a span of 18 bases. Looked up from germline, CDR1 is MNHNS and CDR2 is SASEGT.

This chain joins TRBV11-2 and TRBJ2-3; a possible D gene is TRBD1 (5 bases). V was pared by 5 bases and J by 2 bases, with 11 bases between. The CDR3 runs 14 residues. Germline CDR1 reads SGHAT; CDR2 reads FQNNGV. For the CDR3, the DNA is TGTGCCAGCAGCCAGGGTCCCGACACAGATACGCAGTATTTT. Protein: CASSQGPDTDTQYF.

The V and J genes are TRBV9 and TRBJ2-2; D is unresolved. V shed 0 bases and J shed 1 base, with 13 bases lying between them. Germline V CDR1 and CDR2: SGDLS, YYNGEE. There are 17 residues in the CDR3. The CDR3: CASSVESRPLNTGELFF. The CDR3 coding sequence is TGTGCCAGCAGCGTAGAGTCGCGGCCACTGAACACCGGGGAGCTGTTTTTT.

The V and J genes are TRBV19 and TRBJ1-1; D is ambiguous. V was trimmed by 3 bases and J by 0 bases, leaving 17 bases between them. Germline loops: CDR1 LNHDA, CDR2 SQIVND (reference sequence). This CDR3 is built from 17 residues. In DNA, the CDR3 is TGTGCCAGTAGTATCAGTGGCAGGAGGAAAATGAACACTGAAGCTTTCTTT. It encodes CASSISGRRKMNTEAFF.

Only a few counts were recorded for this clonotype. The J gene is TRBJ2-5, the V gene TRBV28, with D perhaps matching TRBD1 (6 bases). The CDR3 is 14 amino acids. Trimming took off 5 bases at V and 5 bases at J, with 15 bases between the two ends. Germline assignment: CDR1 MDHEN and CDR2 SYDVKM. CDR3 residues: CASSPWGPGETQYF. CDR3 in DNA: TGTGCCAGCAGTCCCTGGGGGCCCGGCGAGACCCAGTACTTC. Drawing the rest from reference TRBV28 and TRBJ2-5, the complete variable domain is DVKVTQSSRYLVKRTGEKVFLECVQDMDHENMFWYRQDPGLGLRLIYFSYDVKMKEKGDIPEGYSVSREKKERFSLILESASTNQTSMYLCASSPWGPGETQYFGPGTRLLVL.

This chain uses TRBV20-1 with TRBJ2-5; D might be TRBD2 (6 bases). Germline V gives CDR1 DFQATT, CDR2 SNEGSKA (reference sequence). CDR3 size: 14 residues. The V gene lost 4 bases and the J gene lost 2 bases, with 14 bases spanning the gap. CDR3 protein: CSATRAGPQETQYF. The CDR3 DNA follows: TGCAGTGCTACGAGAGCGGGCCCACAAGAGACCCAGTACTTC.

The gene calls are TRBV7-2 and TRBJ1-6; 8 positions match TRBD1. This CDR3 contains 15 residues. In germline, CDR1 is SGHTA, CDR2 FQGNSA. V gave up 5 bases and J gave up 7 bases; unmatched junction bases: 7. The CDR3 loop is CASSPNWTGNSPLHF. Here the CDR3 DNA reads TGTGCCAGCAGCCCCAATTGGACAGGGAATTCACCCCTCCACTTT.

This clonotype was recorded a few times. CDR3 sequence reads: CASSQNPKDYGYTF. The CDR3, as DNA: TGTGCCAGCAGCCAGAATCCCAAGGACTATGGCTACACCTTC. The gene calls are TRBV7-8 and TRBJ1-2; D remains ambiguous. This CDR3 is 14 amino acids long. V was pared by 5 bases and J by 3 bases, with 13 bases between. Per the germline V gene, CDR1 is SGHVS and CDR2 is FQNEAQ.